This T cell receptor beta chain originates from a study of T cell responses to AZD1222 COVID-19 vaccine. Notes on the study in general: Sampled repertoires all dated from after the peak T cell response.

V was clipped by 5 bases and J by 4 bases, with 12 bases between them. Germline loops: CDR1 LGHDT, CDR2 YNNKEL (reference sequence). The CDR3 covers 14 residues. Sequenced by immunoSEQ multiplex PCR; TCRdb stores in-frame clones only, minus some. The sample yields more than 85,000 clones, roughly 90% seen once. As regards this clone: Its cognate antigen is unknown.

This specimen was peripheral blood, taken 28 days after the second AZD1222 dose. The J gene is TRBJ1-5, the V gene TRBV3-1 (or the pseudogene TRBV3-2); no definite D call. The sequence was obtained from an adult who received the AZD1222 COVID-19 vaccine. The CDR3 here is CASSSRGLNQPQHF. The CDR3 DNA reads TGTGCCAGCAGCTCGCGGGGTTTAAATCAGCCCCAGCATTTT.